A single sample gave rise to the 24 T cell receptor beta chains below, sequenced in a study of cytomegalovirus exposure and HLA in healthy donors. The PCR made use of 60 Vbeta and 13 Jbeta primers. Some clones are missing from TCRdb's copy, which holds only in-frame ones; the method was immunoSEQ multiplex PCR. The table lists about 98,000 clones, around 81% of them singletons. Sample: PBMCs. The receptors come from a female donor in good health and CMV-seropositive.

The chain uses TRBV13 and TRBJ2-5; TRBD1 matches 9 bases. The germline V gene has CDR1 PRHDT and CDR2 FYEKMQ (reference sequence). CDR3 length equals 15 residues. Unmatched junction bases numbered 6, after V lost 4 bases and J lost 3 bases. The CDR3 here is CASSSMGQGEETQYF. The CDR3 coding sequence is TGTGCCAGCAGCTCCATGGGACAGGGAGAAGAGACCCAGTACTTC.

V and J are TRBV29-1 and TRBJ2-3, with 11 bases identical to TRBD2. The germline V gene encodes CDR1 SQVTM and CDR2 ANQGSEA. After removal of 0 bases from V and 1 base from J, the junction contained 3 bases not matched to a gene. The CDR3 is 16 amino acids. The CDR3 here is CSVEEGTSGRTDTQYF. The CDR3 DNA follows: TGCAGCGTTGAAGAGGGGACTAGCGGCCGCACAGATACGCAGTATTTT.

The CDR3 is CASSTPAGGPTDTQYF. The DNA of the CDR3 is TGTGCCAGCAGCACGCCAGCGGGGGGGCCTACAGATACGCAGTATTTT. J is TRBJ2-3 and V is TRBV7-2; 10 bases are a match to TRBD2. The CDR3 contains 16 residues. Unmatched junction bases numbered 8, after V lost 5 bases and J lost 3 bases. Germline lookup yields CDR1 SGHTA and CDR2 FQGNSA.

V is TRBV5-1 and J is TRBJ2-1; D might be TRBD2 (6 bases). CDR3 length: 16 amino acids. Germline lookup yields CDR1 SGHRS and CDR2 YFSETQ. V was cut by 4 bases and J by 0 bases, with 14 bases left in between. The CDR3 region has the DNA TGCGCCAGCAGCCCGATGGCGGGGAGCTCCTACAATGAGCAGTTCTTC. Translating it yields CASSPMAGSSYNEQFF. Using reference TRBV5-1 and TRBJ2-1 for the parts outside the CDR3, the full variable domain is KAGVTQTPRYLIKTRGQQVTLSCSPISGHRSVSWYQQTPGQGLQFLFEYFSETQRNKGNFPGRFSGRQFSNSRSEMNVSTLELGDSALYLCASSPMAGSSYNEQFFGPGTRLTVL.

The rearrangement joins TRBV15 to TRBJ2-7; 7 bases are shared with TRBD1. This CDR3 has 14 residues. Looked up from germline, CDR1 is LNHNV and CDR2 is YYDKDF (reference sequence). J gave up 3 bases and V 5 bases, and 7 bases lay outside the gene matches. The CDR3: CATSRRQGGYEQYF. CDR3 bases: TGTGCCACCAGCCGAAGACAGGGCGGCTACGAGCAGTACTTC.

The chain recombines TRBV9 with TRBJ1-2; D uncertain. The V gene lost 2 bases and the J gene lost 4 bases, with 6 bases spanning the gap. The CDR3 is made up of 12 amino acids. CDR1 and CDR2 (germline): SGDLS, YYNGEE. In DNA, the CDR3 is TGTGCCAGCAGCGTGGCTGGCTATGGCTACACCTTC. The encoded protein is CASSVAGYGYTF.

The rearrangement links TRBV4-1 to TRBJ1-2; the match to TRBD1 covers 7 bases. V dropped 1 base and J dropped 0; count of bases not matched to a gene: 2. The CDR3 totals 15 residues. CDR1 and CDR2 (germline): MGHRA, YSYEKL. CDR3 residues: CASSQVQGANYGYTF. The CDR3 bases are TGCGCCAGCAGCCAAGTGCAGGGGGCTAACTATGGCTACACCTTC.

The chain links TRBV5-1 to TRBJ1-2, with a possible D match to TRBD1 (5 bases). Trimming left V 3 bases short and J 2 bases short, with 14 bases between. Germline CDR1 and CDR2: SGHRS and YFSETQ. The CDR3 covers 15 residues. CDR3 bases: TGCGCCAGCAGCTCTCTACGGGGGGACAACTATGGCTACACCTTC. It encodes CASSSLRGDNYGYTF.

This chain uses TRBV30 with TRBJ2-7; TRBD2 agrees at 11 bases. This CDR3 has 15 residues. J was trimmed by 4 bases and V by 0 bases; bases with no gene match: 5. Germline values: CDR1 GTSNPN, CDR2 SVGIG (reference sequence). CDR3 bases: TGTGCCTGGAGTGTACGACTAGCGGGACTATACGAGCAGTACTTC. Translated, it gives CAWSVRLAGLYEQYF.

CDR3 protein: CASRRDRRANNTEAFF. Written as DNA, the CDR3 is TGTGCCAGCAGACGGGACAGGAGGGCCAACAACACTGAAGCTTTCTTT. The V gene is TRBV7-9, the J gene TRBJ1-1, with 8 bases that match TRBD1. With 6 bases clipped from V and 2 bases from J, the junction kept 11 bases outside the gene matches. In germline, CDR1 is SEHNR, CDR2 FQNEAQ (reference sequence). The CDR3 runs to 16 residues.

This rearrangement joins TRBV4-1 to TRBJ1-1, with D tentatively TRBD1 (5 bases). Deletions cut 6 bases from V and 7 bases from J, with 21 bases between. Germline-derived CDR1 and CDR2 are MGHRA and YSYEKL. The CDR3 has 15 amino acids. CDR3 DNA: TGCGCCAGCAGTAGGGGTCCCGTACCCCTCCTTGAAGCTTTCTTT. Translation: CASSRGPVPLLEAFF.

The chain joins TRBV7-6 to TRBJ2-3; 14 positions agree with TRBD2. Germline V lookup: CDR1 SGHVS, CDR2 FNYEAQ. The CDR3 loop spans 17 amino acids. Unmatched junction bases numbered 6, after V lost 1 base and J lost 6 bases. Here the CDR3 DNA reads TGTGCCAGCAGCTTAGAGGGACTAGCGGGGGAGGCGGATACGCAGTATTTT. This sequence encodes CASSLEGLAGEADTQYF.

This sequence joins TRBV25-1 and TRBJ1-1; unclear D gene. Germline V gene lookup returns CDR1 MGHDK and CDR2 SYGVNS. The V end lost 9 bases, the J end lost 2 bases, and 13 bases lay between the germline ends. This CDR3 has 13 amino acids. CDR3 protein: CASLGSPNTEAFF. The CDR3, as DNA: TGTGCCAGTCTCGGGTCCCCCAACACTGAAGCTTTCTTT.

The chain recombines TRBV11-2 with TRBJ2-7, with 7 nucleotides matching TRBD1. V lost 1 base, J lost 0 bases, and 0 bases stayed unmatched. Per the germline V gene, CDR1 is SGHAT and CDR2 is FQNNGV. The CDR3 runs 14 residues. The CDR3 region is CASSLGDSSYEQYF. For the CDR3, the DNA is TGTGCCAGCAGCTTAGGGGACAGCTCCTACGAGCAGTACTTC.

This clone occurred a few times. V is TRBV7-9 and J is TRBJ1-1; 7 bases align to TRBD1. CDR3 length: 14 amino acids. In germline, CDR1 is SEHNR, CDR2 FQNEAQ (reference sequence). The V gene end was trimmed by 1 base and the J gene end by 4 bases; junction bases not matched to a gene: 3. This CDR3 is CASSLGGQSTEAFF. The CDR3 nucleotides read TGTGCCAGCAGCTTAGGGGGACAGAGCACTGAAGCTTTCTTT.

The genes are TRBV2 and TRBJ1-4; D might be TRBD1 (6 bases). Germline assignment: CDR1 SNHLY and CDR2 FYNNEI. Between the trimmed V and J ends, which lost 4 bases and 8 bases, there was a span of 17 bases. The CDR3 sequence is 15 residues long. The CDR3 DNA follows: TGTGCCAGCAGTGGCACAGGGTTTCGAAAGGAAAAACTGTTTTTT. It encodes CASSGTGFRKEKLFF.

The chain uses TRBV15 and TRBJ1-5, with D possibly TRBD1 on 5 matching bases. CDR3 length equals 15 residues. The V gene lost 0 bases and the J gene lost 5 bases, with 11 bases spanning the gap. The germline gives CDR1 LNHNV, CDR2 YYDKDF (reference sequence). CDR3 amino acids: CATSRDLTADQPQHF. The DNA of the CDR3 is TGTGCCACCAGCAGAGATTTGACAGCAGATCAGCCCCAGCATTTT.

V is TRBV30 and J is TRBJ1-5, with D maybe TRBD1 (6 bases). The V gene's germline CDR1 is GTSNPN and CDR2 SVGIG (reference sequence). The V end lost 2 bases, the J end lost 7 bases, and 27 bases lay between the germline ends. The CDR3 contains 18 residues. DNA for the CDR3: TGTGCCTGGAGTCTCGCAATTGGGGAGGGGGGCAATAGGCAGCCCCAGCATTTT. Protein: CAWSLAIGEGGNRQPQHF.

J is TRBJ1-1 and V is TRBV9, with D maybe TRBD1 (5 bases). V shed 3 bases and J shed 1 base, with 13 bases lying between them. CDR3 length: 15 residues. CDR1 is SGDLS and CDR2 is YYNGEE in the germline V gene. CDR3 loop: CASSGYDSSNTEAFF. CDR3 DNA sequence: TGTGCCAGCAGCGGTTATGACAGTTCGAACACTGAAGCTTTCTTT.

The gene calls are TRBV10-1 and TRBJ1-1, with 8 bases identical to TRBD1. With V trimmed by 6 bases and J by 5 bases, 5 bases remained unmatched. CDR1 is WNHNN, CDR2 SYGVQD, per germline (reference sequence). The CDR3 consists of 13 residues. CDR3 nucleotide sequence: TGCGCCAGCAGGGGACAGGAGGAGACTGAAGCTTTCTTT. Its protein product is CASRGQEETEAFF.

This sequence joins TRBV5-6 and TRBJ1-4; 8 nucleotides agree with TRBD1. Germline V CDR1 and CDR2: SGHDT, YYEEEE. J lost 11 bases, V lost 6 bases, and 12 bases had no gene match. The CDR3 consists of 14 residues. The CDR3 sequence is CASNLTGEEGKLFF. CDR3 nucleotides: TGTGCCAGCAACCTGACAGGGGAGGAGGGGAAACTGTTTTTT. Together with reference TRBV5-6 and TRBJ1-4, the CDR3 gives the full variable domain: DAGVTQSPTHLIKTRGQQVTLRCSPKSGHDTVSWYQQALGQGPQFIFQYYEEEERQRGNFPDRFSGHQFPNYSSELNVNALLLGDSALYLCASNLTGEEGKLFFGSGTQLSVL.

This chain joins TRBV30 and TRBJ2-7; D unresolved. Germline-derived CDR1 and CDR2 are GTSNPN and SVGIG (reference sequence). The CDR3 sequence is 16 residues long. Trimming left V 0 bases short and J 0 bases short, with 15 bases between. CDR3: CAWSVQVLRSSYEQYF. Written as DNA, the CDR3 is TGTGCCTGGAGTGTACAAGTCTTACGAAGCTCCTACGAGCAGTACTTC.

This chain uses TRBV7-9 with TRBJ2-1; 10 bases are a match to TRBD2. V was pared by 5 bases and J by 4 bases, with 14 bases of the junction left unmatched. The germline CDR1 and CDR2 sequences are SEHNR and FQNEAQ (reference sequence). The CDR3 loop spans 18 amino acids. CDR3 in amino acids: CASSHSSGSEGVYNEQFF. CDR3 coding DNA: TGTGCCAGCAGCCACTCTAGCGGGAGTGAAGGTGTGTACAATGAGCAGTTCTTC.

For the CDR3, the DNA is TGTGCCGCTAGCGAGAGCTCCTACGAGCAGTACTTC. This sequence encodes CAASESSYEQYF. The V and J genes are TRBV30 and TRBJ2-7; weak D call: TRBD2 (6 bases). V dropped 8 bases and J dropped 0 bases, with 11 bases sitting between them. Looked up from germline, CDR1 is GTSNPN and CDR2 is SVGIG (reference sequence). There are 12 residues in the CDR3.